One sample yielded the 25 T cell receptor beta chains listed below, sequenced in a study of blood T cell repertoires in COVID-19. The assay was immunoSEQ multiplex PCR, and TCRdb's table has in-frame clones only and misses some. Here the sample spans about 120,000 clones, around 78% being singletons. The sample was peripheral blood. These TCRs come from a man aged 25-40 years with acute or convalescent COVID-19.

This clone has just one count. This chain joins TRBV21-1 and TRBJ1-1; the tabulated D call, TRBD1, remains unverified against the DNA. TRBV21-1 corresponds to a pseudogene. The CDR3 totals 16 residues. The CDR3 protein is CASSGRQGIMNTEAFF. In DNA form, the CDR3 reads TGTGCCAGCAGCGGACGACAGGGAATCATGAACACTGAAGCTTTCTTT.

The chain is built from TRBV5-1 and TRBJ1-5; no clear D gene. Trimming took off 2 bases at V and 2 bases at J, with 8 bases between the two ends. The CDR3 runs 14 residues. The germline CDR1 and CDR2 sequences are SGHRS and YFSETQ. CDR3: CASSLRPGNQPQHF. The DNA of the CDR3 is TGCGCCAGCAGCTTACGCCCAGGCAATCAGCCCCAGCATTTT. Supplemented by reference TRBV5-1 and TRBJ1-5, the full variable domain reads KAGVTQTPRYLIKTRGQQVTLSCSPISGHRSVSWYQQTPGQGLQFLFEYFSETQRNKGNFPGRFSGRQFSNSRSEMNVSTLELGDSALYLCASSLRPGNQPQHFGDGTRLSIL.

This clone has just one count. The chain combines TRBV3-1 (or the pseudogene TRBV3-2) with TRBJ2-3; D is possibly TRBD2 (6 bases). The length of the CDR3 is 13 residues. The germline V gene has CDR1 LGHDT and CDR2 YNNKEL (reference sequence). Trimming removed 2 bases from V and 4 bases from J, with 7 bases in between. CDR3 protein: CASSQRESDTQYF. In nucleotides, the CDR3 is TGTGCCAGCAGCCAACGGGAGTCAGATACGCAGTATTTT.

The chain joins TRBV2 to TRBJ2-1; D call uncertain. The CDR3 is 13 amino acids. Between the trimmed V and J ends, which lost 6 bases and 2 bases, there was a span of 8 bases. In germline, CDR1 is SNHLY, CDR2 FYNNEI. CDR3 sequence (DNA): TGTGCCAGCAGACTATTCGCCTACAATGAGCAGTTCTTC. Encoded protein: CASRLFAYNEQFF.

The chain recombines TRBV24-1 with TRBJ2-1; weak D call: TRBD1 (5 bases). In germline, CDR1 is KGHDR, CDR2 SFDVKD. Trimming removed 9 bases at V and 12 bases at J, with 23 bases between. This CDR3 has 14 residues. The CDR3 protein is CATSWEGVSTGQFF. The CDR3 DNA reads TGTGCCACCTCCTGGGAAGGGGTGAGTACGGGGCAGTTCTTC.

CDR3 protein: CASSLSSTGNYGYTF. CDR3 in DNA: TGTGCCAGCAGTTTATCGAGCACAGGGAACTATGGCTACACCTTC. This chain uses TRBV27 with TRBJ1-2; TRBD1 is a possible D gene (6 bases). The CDR3 sequence is 15 residues long. Trimming pared 0 bases from V and 2 bases from J, leaving 10 bases between. Per germline, CDR1 MNHEY and CDR2 SMNVEV (reference sequence).

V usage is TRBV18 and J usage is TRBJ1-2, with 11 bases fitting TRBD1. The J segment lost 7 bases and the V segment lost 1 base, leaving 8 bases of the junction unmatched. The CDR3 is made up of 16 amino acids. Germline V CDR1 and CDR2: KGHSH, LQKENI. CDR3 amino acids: CASSPRPGTGGSGYTF. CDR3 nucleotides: TGTGCCAGCTCACCACGCCCCGGGACAGGGGGTTCTGGCTACACCTTC.

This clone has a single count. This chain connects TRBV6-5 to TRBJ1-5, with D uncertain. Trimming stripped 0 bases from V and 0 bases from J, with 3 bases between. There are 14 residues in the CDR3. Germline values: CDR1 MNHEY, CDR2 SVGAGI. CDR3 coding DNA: TGTGCCAGCAGTTACTCTAGTAGCAATCAGCCCCAGCATTTT. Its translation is CASSYSSSNQPQHF.

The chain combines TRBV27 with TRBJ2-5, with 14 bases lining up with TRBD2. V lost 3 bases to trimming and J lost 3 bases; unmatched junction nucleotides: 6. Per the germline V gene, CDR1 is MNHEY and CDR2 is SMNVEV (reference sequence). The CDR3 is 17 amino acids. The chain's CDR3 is CASSLGTSGGQKETQYF. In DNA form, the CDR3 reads TGTGCCAGCAGTTTGGGGACTAGCGGGGGCCAGAAAGAGACCCAGTACTTC.

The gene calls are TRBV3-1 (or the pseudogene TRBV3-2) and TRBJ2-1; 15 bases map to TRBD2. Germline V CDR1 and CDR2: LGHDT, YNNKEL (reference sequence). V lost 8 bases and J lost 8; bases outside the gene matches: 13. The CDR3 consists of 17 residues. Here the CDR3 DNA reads TGTGCCAGCGAAAAAGGGGTCAGGACTAGCGGGAGGGATGAGCAGTTCTTC. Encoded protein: CASEKGVRTSGRDEQFF.

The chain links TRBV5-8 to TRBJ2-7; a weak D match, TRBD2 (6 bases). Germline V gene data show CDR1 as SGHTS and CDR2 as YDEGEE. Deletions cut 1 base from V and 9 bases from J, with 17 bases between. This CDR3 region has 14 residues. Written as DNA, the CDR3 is TGTGCCAGCAGCTTGCCTCTGGGGGAGGTTCGGCAGTACGTC. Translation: CASSLPLGEVRQYV.

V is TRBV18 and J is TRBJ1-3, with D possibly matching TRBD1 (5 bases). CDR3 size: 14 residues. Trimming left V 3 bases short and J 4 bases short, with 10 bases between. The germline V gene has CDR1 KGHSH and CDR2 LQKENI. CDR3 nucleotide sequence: TGTGCCAGCTCACCGGTCAGGACAGGAAACACCATATATTTT. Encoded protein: CASSPVRTGNTIYF.

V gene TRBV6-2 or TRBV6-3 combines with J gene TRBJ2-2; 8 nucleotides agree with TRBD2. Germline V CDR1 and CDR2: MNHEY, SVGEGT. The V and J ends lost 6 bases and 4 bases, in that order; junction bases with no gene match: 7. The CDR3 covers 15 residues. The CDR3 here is CASSPGGRVTGELFF. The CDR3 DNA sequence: TGTGCCAGCAGCCCGGGGGGGCGAGTCACCGGGGAGCTGTTTTTT.

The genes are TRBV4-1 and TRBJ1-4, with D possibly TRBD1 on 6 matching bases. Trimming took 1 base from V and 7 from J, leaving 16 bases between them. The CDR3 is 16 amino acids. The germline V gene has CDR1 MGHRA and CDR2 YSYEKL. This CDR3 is CASSQGQVQESEKLFF. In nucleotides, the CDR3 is TGCGCCAGCAGCCAAGGACAGGTCCAGGAAAGTGAAAAACTGTTTTTT.

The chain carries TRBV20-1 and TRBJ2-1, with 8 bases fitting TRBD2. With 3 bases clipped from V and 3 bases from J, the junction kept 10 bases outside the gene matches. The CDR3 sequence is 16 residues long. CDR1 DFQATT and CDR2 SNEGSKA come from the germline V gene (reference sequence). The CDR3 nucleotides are TGCAGTGCTAGTTCTCTTAGCGGGGCCAACTACAATGAGCAGTTCTTC. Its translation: CSASSLSGANYNEQFF.

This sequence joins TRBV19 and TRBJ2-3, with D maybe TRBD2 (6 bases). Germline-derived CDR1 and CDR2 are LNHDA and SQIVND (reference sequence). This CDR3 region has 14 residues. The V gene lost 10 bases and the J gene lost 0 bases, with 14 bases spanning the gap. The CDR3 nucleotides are TGTGCCACCGTTAGCGGATCGAGCACAGATACGCAGTATTTT. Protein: CATVSGSSTDTQYF. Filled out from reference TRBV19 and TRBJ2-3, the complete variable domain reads DGGITQSPKYLFRKEGQNVTLSCEQNLNHDAMYWYRQDPGQGLRLIYYSQIVNDFQKGDIAEGYSVSREKKESFPLTVTSAQKNPTAFYLCATVSGSSTDTQYFGPGTRLTVL.

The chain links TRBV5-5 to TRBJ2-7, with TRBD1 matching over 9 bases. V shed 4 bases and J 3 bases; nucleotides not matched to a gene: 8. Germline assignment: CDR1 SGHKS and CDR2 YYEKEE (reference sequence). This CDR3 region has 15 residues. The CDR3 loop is CASSIGQGPYYEQYV. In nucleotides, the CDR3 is TGTGCCAGCAGCATCGGACAGGGGCCCTACTACGAGCAGTACGTC.

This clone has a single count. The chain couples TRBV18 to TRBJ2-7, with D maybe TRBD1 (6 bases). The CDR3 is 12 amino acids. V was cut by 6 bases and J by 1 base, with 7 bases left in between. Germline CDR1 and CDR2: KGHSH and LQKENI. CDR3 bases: TGTGCCAGCTCCGGACAGTCCTACGAGCAGTACTTC. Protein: CASSGQSYEQYF.

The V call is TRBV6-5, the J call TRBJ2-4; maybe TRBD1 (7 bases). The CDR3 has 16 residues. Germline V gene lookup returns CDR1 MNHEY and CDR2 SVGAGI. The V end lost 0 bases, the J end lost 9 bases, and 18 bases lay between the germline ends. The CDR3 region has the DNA TGTGCCAGCAGTTACTCGATGGGGGGACAGCGCGGCATTCAGTACTTC. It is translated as CASSYSMGGQRGIQYF.

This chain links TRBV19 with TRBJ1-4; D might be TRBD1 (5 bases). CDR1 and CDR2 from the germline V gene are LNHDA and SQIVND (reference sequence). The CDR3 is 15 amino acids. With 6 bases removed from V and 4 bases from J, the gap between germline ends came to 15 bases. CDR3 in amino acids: CASRATGTHNEKLFF. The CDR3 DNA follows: TGTGCCAGTAGGGCTACCGGGACTCATAATGAAAAACTGTTTTTT.

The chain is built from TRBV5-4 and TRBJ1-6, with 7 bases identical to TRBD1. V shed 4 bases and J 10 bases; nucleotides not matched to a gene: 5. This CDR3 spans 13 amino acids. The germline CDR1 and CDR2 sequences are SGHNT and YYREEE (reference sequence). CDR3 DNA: TGTGCCAGCAGCGAGGACAGGTACTCACCCCTCCACTTT. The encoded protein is CASSEDRYSPLHF.

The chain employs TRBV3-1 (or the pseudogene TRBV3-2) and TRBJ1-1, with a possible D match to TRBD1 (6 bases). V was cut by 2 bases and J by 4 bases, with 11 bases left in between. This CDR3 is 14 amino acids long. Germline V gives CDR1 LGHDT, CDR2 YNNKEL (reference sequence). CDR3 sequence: CASSQRQEGTEAFF. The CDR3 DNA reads TGTGCCAGCAGCCAACGACAGGAAGGCACTGAAGCTTTCTTT.

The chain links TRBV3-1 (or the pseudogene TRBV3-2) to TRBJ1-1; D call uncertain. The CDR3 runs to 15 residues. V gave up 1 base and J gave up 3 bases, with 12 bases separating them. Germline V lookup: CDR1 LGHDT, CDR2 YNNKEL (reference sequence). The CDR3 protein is CASSQVWRGDTEAFF. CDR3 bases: TGTGCCAGCAGCCAAGTCTGGCGGGGAGACACTGAAGCTTTCTTT.

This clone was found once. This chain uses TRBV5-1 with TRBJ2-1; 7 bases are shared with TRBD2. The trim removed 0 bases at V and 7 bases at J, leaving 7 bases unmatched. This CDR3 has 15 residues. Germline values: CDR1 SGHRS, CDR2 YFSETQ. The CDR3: CASSLVGGSGNEQFF. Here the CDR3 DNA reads TGCGCCAGCAGCTTGGTTGGCGGGAGCGGTAATGAGCAGTTCTTC.

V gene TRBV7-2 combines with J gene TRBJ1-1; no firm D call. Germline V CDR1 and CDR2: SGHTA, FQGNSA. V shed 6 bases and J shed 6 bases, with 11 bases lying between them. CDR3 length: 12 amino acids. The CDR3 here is CASSFLGAEAFF. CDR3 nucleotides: TGTGCCAGCAGTTTCCTGGGCGCTGAAGCTTTCTTT.